One and the same sample provided the 19 T cell receptor beta chains below, sequenced in a study of blood T cell repertoires in COVID-19. TCRdb keeps only in-frame clones here, not all; method: immunoSEQ multiplex PCR. The data contain under 400,000 clones, approximately 89% of them singletons. The sequenced material came from peripheral blood. The receptors come from a woman aged 60-75 years with COVID-19, enrolled during active disease.

The V call is TRBV28, the J call TRBJ2-7, with 9 bases identical to TRBD1. The CDR3 spans 15 residues. The V and J ends lost 6 bases and 4 bases, in that order; junction bases with no gene match: 10. The germline V gene encodes CDR1 MDHEN and CDR2 SYDVKM. DNA of the CDR3: TGTGCCAGCAGGCGACCGGGACAGGGTGGATACGAGCAGTACTTC. This translates into CASRRPGQGGYEQYF.

V gene TRBV5-1 combines with J gene TRBJ1-6; D possibly corresponds to TRBD1 (5 bases). This CDR3 spans 18 amino acids. With 2 bases removed from V and 7 bases from J, the gap between germline ends came to 22 bases. Germline lookup yields CDR1 SGHRS and CDR2 YFSETQ. The CDR3 region has the DNA TGCGCCAGCAGCTTCAGCCCCGCCCGACAGCCGGCCAATTCACCCCTCCACTTT. Translation: CASSFSPARQPANSPLHF.

This clone was seen a few times. The V call is TRBV27, the J call TRBJ2-3, with 9 bases fitting TRBD2. This CDR3 comprises 15 residues. Germline V gene sequence: CDR1 MNHEY, CDR2 SMNVEV (reference sequence). Trimming at V came to 3 bases and at J to 3 bases, leaving 4 bases not matched to a gene. DNA of the CDR3: TGTGCCAGCAGTTTGATAGGACTAGCGACAGATACGCAGTATTTT. This sequence encodes CASSLIGLATDTQYF.

The gene calls are TRBV6-5 and TRBJ2-4; no definite D call. Trimming took off 6 bases at V and 0 bases at J, with 12 bases between the two ends. This CDR3 has 15 amino acids. From germline, CDR1 is MNHEY and CDR2 SVGAGI. CDR3 DNA sequence: TGTGCCAGCAGGGGTAGGAGCTTAGCCAAAAACATTCAGTACTTC. This gives the protein CASRGRSLAKNIQYF.

This clone was seen once. CDR3 region: CASSEYSGGAYEQFF. The DNA for the CDR3 is TGTGCCAGCAGTGAGTATAGCGGGGGGGCCTATGAGCAGTTCTTC. This sequence joins TRBV6-1 and TRBJ2-1; 11 bases align to TRBD2. V lost 3 bases to trimming and J lost 8 bases; unmatched junction nucleotides: 6. The CDR3 spans 15 residues. Germline-derived CDR1 and CDR2 are MNHNS and SASEGT.

The chain employs TRBV2 and TRBJ1-1, with D maybe TRBD1 (6 bases). V lost 6 bases and J lost 5, with 10 bases in between. The CDR3 has 12 residues. Germline V CDR1 and CDR2: SNHLY, FYNNEI. CDR3 loop: CASRGGRTEAFF. CDR3 coding DNA: TGTGCCAGCAGAGGGGGTAGGACTGAAGCTTTCTTT.

This clone was picked up one time. The chain carries TRBV5-6 and TRBJ1-2; D possibly corresponds to TRBD1 (5 bases). This CDR3 is 14 amino acids long. The V end lost 4 bases, the J end lost 2 bases, and 12 bases lay between the germline ends. CDR1 SGHDT and CDR2 YYEEEE come from the germline V gene. The CDR3 region has the DNA TGTGCCAGCAGCACCCGGGGGAGCAACTATGGCTACACCTTC. Translation gives CASSTRGSNYGYTF.

The chain carries TRBV18 and TRBJ2-7; 7 nucleotides match TRBD1. The junction had 11 bases not matched to a gene; V was cut back by 1 base and J by 2 bases. The CDR3 is made up of 17 amino acids. Germline V gene lookup returns CDR1 KGHSH and CDR2 LQKENI. DNA of the CDR3: TGTGCCAGCTCACCACTCATTACGGGACAGCGAACCTACGAGCAGTACTTC. Its translation: CASSPLITGQRTYEQYF.

The rearrangement uses TRBV3-1 (or the pseudogene TRBV3-2) and TRBJ2-1; 8 nucleotides line up with TRBD1. V shed 7 bases and J 1 base; nucleotides not matched to a gene: 3. The length of the CDR3 is 14 residues. Looked up from germline, CDR1 is LGHDT and CDR2 is YNNKEL (reference sequence). DNA for the CDR3: TGTGCCAGCACACAGGGGGTATCCTACAATGAGCAGTTCTTC. This gives the protein CASTQGVSYNEQFF.

The chain has TRBV6-6 and TRBJ1-3; D gene unclear. The CDR3 totals 15 residues. Germline V CDR1 and CDR2: MNHNY, SVGAGI (reference sequence). Trimming cost V 3 bases and J 4 bases, with 13 bases left between them. The CDR3 region is CASSYQRESGNTIYF. In DNA form, the CDR3 reads TGTGCCAGCAGTTATCAGAGGGAATCCGGAAACACCATATATTTT.

This clone was picked up one time. This chain links TRBV5-4 with TRBJ1-1; perhaps TRBD1 as D (5 bases). V dropped 3 bases and J dropped 5 bases, with 11 bases sitting between them. CDR1 is SGHNT and CDR2 is YYREEE in the germline V gene (reference sequence). This CDR3 is 13 amino acids long. CDR3 sequence reads: CASSWGGRTEAFF. The CDR3 nucleotides read TGTGCCAGCAGCTGGGGGGGACGGACTGAAGCTTTCTTT. The whole variable domain, remainder taken from reference TRBV5-4 and TRBJ1-1, is ETGVTQSPTHLIKTRGQQVTLRCSSQSGHNTVSWYQQALGQGPQFIFQYYREEENGRGNFPPRFSGLQFPNYSSELNVNALELDDSALYLCASSWGGRTEAFFGQGTRLTVV.

The chain has TRBV12-3 or TRBV12-4 and TRBJ1-2; TRBD1 is a possible D gene (6 bases). With 5 bases removed from V and 6 bases from J, the gap between germline ends came to 10 bases. The CDR3 spans 12 residues. The CDR3 reads CASSPRTDGYTF. For the CDR3, the DNA is TGTGCCAGCAGTCCCCGGACAGATGGCTACACCTTC.

This chain links TRBV7-9 with TRBJ2-3; the D gene is possibly TRBD2 (6 bases). Germline CDR1 reads SEHNR; CDR2 reads FQNEAQ (reference sequence). Trimming stripped 5 bases from V and 7 bases from J, with 22 bases between. This CDR3 has 16 residues. The CDR3 nucleotides read TGTGCCAGCAGCCACCGGGACTCCCACCGCACGAATACGCAGTATTTT. As protein: CASSHRDSHRTNTQYF.

This sequence joins TRBV21-1 and TRBJ2-3; the listed D gene, TRBD2, was not tested against the DNA. TRBV21-1 is given as a pseudogene. The length of the CDR3 is 18 residues. The CDR3 sequence: CASSTPGLAEWYTDTQYF. CDR3 in DNA: TGTGCCAGCAGCACACCGGGACTAGCGGAATGGTACACAGATACGCAGTATTTT.

The chain joins TRBV3-1 (or the pseudogene TRBV3-2) to TRBJ1-4; 8 positions match TRBD1. The CDR3 totals 15 residues. Germline loops: CDR1 LGHDT, CDR2 YNNKEL (reference sequence). The V and J ends lost 2 bases and 5 bases, in that order; junction bases with no gene match: 4. The CDR3 protein is CASSQLGTGNEKLFF. CDR3 nucleotides: TGTGCCAGCAGCCAATTGGGGACAGGCAATGAAAAACTGTTTTTT.

This chain connects TRBV7-8 to TRBJ2-7; D is possibly TRBD2 (6 bases). Trimming pared 7 bases from V and 6 bases from J, leaving 22 bases between. Germline V lookup: CDR1 SGHVS, CDR2 FQNEAQ. This CDR3 is 15 amino acids long. In DNA, the CDR3 is TGTGCCAGCATCGGTCGCGGGATACTCGAATCCGAGCAGTACTTC. As protein: CASIGRGILESEQYF.

The rearrangement uses TRBV4-2 and TRBJ2-7, with 12 bases identical to TRBD2. Trimming took 4 bases from V and 3 from J; bases not matched to a gene: 7. Germline lookup yields CDR1 LGHNA and CDR2 YNFKEQ. The CDR3 is made up of 16 amino acids. The CDR3 nucleotides read TGTGCCAGCAGCCGAACTAGCGGGGGGCCGAGCTACGAGCAGTACTTC. It translates to CASSRTSGGPSYEQYF.

This sequence joins TRBV19 and TRBJ2-7; 11 bases agree with TRBD1. Unmatched junction bases numbered 3, after V lost 6 bases and J lost 2 bases. The CDR3 totals 14 residues. CDR1 is LNHDA, CDR2 SQIVND, per germline (reference sequence). The CDR3 DNA reads as TGTGCCAGTAGCGGACAGGGGGCCACCTACGAGCAGTACTTC. It encodes CASSGQGATYEQYF.

The V gene is TRBV28, the J gene TRBJ1-2; TRBD1 might be the D (6 bases). The germline gives CDR1 MDHEN, CDR2 SYDVKM. V was clipped by 6 bases and J by 4 bases, with 9 bases between them. The CDR3 contains 12 residues. The CDR3 region has the DNA TGTGCCAGCAGACGGACAGCCTATGGCTACACCTTC. The encoded protein is CASRRTAYGYTF.